This TCR beta chain was identified in a study of CD8 T cells in Susac syndrome. Reverse transcription of 0.5 to 1 ug RNA was performed with random hexamers. MiXCR, applied by TCRdb to the immunoSEQ multiplex PCR reads, yields one record per CDR3 protein. The sample has approximately 160,000 distinct CDR3 sequences, roughly nine tenths seen once. The control group consisted of healthy donors matched for age and sex. Negative magnetic isolation gave CD8+ and CD4+ cells; FACS enriched CD8+ TEMRA. This clonotype was detected once. This CDR3 has 15 residues. Germline V CDR1 and CDR2: MNHNS, SASEGT. Trimming removed 2 bases from V and 4 bases from J; junction bases left unmatched: 7.

This chain connects TRBV6-1 to TRBJ1-2, with 7 bases matching TRBD1. The sample consisted of CD4+ T cells from PBMCs. The source of this sequence is a human donor in good health. CDR3 DNA: TGTGCCAGCAGTGAAATGGACAGGCCGAGCTATGGCTACACCTTC. Translated, it gives CASSEMDRPSYGYTF.